This TCR beta chain was captured in a study of T cells in Graves' hyperthyroidism and ophthalmopathy. Study-wide context: Any treatment followed the collection of peripheral blood at initial diagnosis.

Researchers took RNA transcripts and amplified the TCR beta CDR3 regions from them. The HTBI primer set served for first-round RT-PCR of the TCR CDR3. MiXCR, run by TCRdb on the multiplex PCR reads, gives a single entry per CDR3 protein. Of a few hundred thousand distinct CDR3 sequences listed, 13% to 15% are singletons. Germline CDR1 is SGHRS and CDR2 is YFSETQ. V lost 3 bases to trimming and J lost 0 bases, with 10 bases between them. CDR3 length equals 15 residues. Each ophthalmopathy patient scored at least 3 on the Clinical Activity Score and at least 4 on NOSPECS grade, with duration under 3 months. Diagnoses were made from clinical symptoms, serum measures (thyroxine and TRAb), thyroid ultrasound and orbital computed tomography.

This chain uses TRBV5-1 with TRBJ1-3; D is possibly TRBD1 (5 bases). The source is a woman aged 55-70 years with Graves' ophthalmopathy. Specimen: blood. CDR3 coding DNA: TGCGCCAGCAGCTGGGGGGTTAACTCTGGAAACACCATATATTTT. Protein sequence: CASSWGVNSGNTIYF.